The present T cell receptor (beta chain) was sequenced within a study of shared clonotypes between healthy human individuals. A remark on this clone: The same CDR3 also results from other DNA sequences found in this sample.

The CDR3 runs 13 residues. V lost 5 bases and J lost 13; bases outside the gene matches: 11. Germline V gives CDR1 GTSNPN, CDR2 SVGIG (reference sequence). TCRdb's copy holds only in-frame clones and misses some; the assay was immunoSEQ multiplex PCR. Of hundreds of thousands of clones listed, approximately 79% are singletons. This rearrangement joins TRBV30 to TRBJ2-1; TRBD2 matches 10 bases. The sample comprised memory CD4+ T cells sorted from blood. Subset described: CD45RA-negative fraction. The source is a young man in good health. The CDR3 bases are TGTGCCTGGTCATCTAGCGGGAGCGGAGAACAGTTCTTC. Amino acids: CAWSSSGSGEQFF.